Each of the 30 T cell receptor beta chains below was sequenced from the same sample in a study of response to subunit inactivated influenza vaccine. TCRdb re-called the RT-PCR reads with MiXCR, one entry per CDR3 protein. This sample has hundreds of thousands of distinct CDR3 sequences, with 15% to 18% found just once. The sample consisted of PBMCs from blood, taken 12 days after vaccination. The origin of the receptors is a man aged 45-60 years who received an inactivated influenza vaccine.

This clonotype appeared a few times. This chain uses TRBV28 with TRBJ2-1, with D unclear. The length of the CDR3 is 15 residues. Between the trimmed V and J ends, which lost 5 bases and 5 bases, there was a span of 16 bases. In germline, CDR1 is MDHEN, CDR2 SYDVKM. CDR3 nucleotide sequence: TGTGCCAGCAGTATGACTTCCTGGGGTGACAATGAGCAGTTCTTC. Its translation is CASSMTSWGDNEQFF. Using reference TRBV28 and TRBJ2-1 for the parts outside the CDR3, the full variable domain is DVKVTQSSRYLVKRTGEKVFLECVQDMDHENMFWYRQDPGLGLRLIYFSYDVKMKEKGDIPEGYSVSREKKERFSLILESASTNQTSMYLCASSMTSWGDNEQFFGPGTRLTVL.

V usage is TRBV25-1 and J usage is TRBJ2-1, with D perhaps TRBD1 or TRBD2 (7 bases each). Germline lookup yields CDR1 MGHDK and CDR2 SYGVNS. V dropped 4 bases and J dropped 6 bases, with 25 bases sitting between them. The CDR3 extends over 18 amino acids. The DNA for the CDR3 is TGTGCCAGCAGTGTGAATTGGGGAGGGGGCGTGTTTGGCAATGAGCAGTTCTTC. The encoded protein is CASSVNWGGGVFGNEQFF. Full variable domain (missing parts from reference TRBV25-1 and TRBJ2-1): EADIYQTPRYLVIGTGKKITLECSQTMGHDKMYWYQQDPGMELHLIHYSYGVNSTEKGDLSSESTVSRIRTEHFPLTLESARPSHTSQYLCASSVNWGGGVFGNEQFFGPGTRLTVL.

The chain uses TRBV11-2 and TRBJ1-2; D remains unclear. This CDR3 is built from 16 residues. Trimming removed 0 bases at V and 8 bases at J, with 19 bases between. Looked up from germline, CDR1 is SGHAT and CDR2 is FQNNGV. This chain's CDR3 is CASSLDSYLRVSGYTF. The DNA for the CDR3 is TGTGCCAGCAGCTTAGACAGCTACTTAAGGGTTTCGGGCTACACCTTC.

This clonotype was counted between two and nine times. The chain employs TRBV28 and TRBJ1-1, with TRBD1 matching over 9 bases. The CDR3 covers 15 residues. Germline loops: CDR1 MDHEN, CDR2 SYDVKM. The V segment lost 10 bases and the J segment 1 base; nucleotides outside the gene matches: 10. The CDR3 bases are TGTGCCACCCGTAATACAGGGGGCTCGAACACTGAAGCTTTCTTT. It encodes CATRNTGGSNTEAFF.

This clonotype turned up a few times. This chain uses TRBV7-2 with TRBJ1-2; D not resolved. Per germline, CDR1 SGHTA and CDR2 FQGNSA. The CDR3 totals 13 residues. Trimming left V 2 bases short and J 0 bases short, with 4 bases between. CDR3 in DNA: TGTGCCAGCAGCTTACCCCCTAACTATGGCTACACCTTC. Protein: CASSLPPNYGYTF.

This clonotype appeared a few times. The chain uses TRBV12-3 or TRBV12-4 and TRBJ2-1; either TRBD1 or TRBD2 may supply D (5 bases each). This CDR3 is 15 amino acids long. The ends were cut back, 6 bases at V and 9 bases at J, with 21 bases in the middle. The CDR3 region is CASSPAPGPYFEQFF. The CDR3 nucleotides read TGTGCCAGCAGCCCAGCGCCGGGACCCTATTTTGAGCAGTTCTTC.

V and J are TRBV5-1 and TRBJ2-3; D call uncertain. The CDR3 contains 17 residues. Germline-derived CDR1 and CDR2 are SGHRS and YFSETQ. Deletions cut 0 bases from V and 5 bases from J, with 19 bases between. The CDR3 nucleotides are TGCGCCAGCAGCTTGGCCCGTGGTGTCAGAACCGTAGATACGCAGTATTTT. Translated, it gives CASSLARGVRTVDTQYF.

This clonotype was seen a few times. The chain employs TRBV2 and TRBJ2-2; perhaps D is TRBD1 or TRBD2 (5 bases each). The germline V and J ends were trimmed by 6 bases and 6 bases, with 14 bases remaining between them. Germline V gene sequence: CDR1 SNHLY, CDR2 FYNNEI. CDR3 length equals 14 residues. In DNA, the CDR3 is TGTGCCAGCAGACGGGACCTCTCCGCCGGGGAGCTGTTTTTT. Protein sequence: CASRRDLSAGELFF.

Only a few counts were recorded for this clonotype. The rearrangement links TRBV20-1 to TRBJ2-3; the D gene is possibly TRBD1 (5 bases). Germline V gives CDR1 DFQATT, CDR2 SNEGSKA (reference sequence). The CDR3 consists of 14 residues. Trimming removed 3 bases at V and 0 bases at J, with 10 bases between. CDR3 in amino acids: CSASFRVSTDTQYF. The CDR3 DNA reads TGCAGTGCTAGCTTCAGGGTCAGCACAGATACGCAGTATTTT.

CDR3: CASSPVGSIGTEAFF. The DNA of the CDR3 is TGTGCCAGCAGTCCCGTTGGAAGCATCGGCACTGAAGCTTTCTTT. The chain couples TRBV28 to TRBJ1-1; no definite D call. The length of the CDR3 is 15 residues. Trimming stripped 5 bases from V and 4 bases from J, with 17 bases between. Germline V gene data show CDR1 as MDHEN and CDR2 as SYDVKM.

This clonotype came up a few times. The V and J genes are TRBV3-1 and TRBJ2-2; 8 positions agree with TRBD1. CDR1 is LGHDT, CDR2 YNNKEL, per germline (reference sequence). The length of the CDR3 is 18 residues. Losses at the gene ends were 4 bases for V and 7 bases for J; bases not matched to a gene: 17. Here the CDR3 reads CASSRQSPRQGAGGELFF. The CDR3 nucleotides are TGTGCCAGCAGCCGTCAAAGTCCGCGCCAGGGGGCCGGCGGGGAGCTGTTTTTT.

The chain couples TRBV5-6 to TRBJ1-1; TRBD1 matches at 8 bases. Germline V CDR1 and CDR2: SGHDT, YYEEEE. Trimming removed 1 base from V and 4 bases from J; junction bases left unmatched: 6. This CDR3 is built from 15 residues. The CDR3 here is CASSLLGRGPTEAFF. The CDR3 DNA follows: TGTGCCAGCAGCTTGTTAGGCAGGGGGCCCACTGAAGCTTTCTTT.

The chain carries TRBV20-1 and TRBJ2-5, with 11 bases fitting TRBD2. Germline V lookup: CDR1 DFQATT, CDR2 SNEGSKA (reference sequence). The length of the CDR3 is 15 residues. Trimming took 0 bases from V and 4 from J; bases not matched to a gene: 4. CDR3 in amino acids: CSAREVAGGRETQYF. The CDR3 region has the DNA TGCAGTGCTAGAGAGGTAGCGGGAGGGAGAGAGACCCAGTACTTC.

Only a few counts were recorded for this clonotype. The chain has TRBV29-1 and TRBJ2-3, with 7 bases that match TRBD2. Germline values: CDR1 SQVTM, CDR2 ANQGSEA. The CDR3 has 14 residues. V was clipped by 2 bases and J by 3 bases; unmatched bases: 5. The CDR3 sequence is CSVEQRGETDTQYF. The CDR3, as DNA: TGCAGCGTTGAACAACGGGGGGAAACAGATACGCAGTATTTT.

In this sample, this clonotype turned up a few times. The chain is built from TRBV5-1 and TRBJ2-5; D ambiguous. Germline values: CDR1 SGHRS, CDR2 YFSETQ. CDR3 size: 13 residues. V lost 6 bases and J lost 3, with 12 bases in between. The CDR3 spells CASTPGTKETQYF. The DNA of the CDR3 is TGCGCCAGCACCCCAGGAACGAAAGAGACCCAGTACTTC.

The chain employs TRBV20-1 and TRBJ2-3; D gene unclear. Between the trimmed V and J ends, which lost 4 bases and 2 bases, there was a span of 22 bases. From germline, CDR1 is DFQATT and CDR2 SNEGSKA (reference sequence). CDR3 length equals 17 residues. CDR3 loop: CSANRAASGLFTDTQYF. DNA of the CDR3: TGCAGTGCTAACCGGGCAGCCTCGGGCCTTTTCACAGATACGCAGTATTTT.

The chain employs TRBV7-9 and TRBJ2-1; perhaps TRBD1 as D (5 bases). Trimming shortened V by 0 bases and J by 4 bases, and 10 bases separated the two germline ends. The V gene's germline CDR1 is SEHNR and CDR2 FQNEAQ (reference sequence). The CDR3 contains 15 residues. CDR3 sequence: CASSLAGAAYNEQFF. The CDR3 DNA is TGTGCCAGCAGCTTAGCTGGGGCCGCGTACAATGAGCAGTTCTTC. Together with reference TRBV7-9 and TRBJ2-1, the CDR3 gives the full variable domain: DTGVSQNPRHKITKRGQNVTFRCDPISEHNRLYWYRQTLGQGPEFLTYFQNEAQLEKSRLLSDRFSAERPKGSFSTLEIQRTEQGDSAMYLCASSLAGAAYNEQFFGPGTRLTVL.

This clonotype was seen only a few times. The chain carries TRBV9 and TRBJ2-2, with 7 positions matching TRBD2. The CDR3 runs 16 residues. The junction had 8 bases not matched to a gene; V was cut back by 0 bases and J by 6 bases. Germline V gene sequence: CDR1 SGDLS, CDR2 YYNGEE. Here the CDR3 reads CASSVGGRGLPGELFF. The CDR3 nucleotides are TGTGCCAGCAGCGTAGGCGGGAGAGGATTGCCCGGGGAGCTGTTTTTT.

The sample holds a few counts of this clonotype. The chain uses TRBV6-2 or TRBV6-3 and TRBJ2-2, with 10 bases identical to TRBD2. Trimming removed 6 bases from V and 3 bases from J; junction bases left unmatched: 7. Germline CDR1 is MNHEY and CDR2 is SVGEGT. The CDR3 is 16 residues long. CDR3 nucleotides: TGTGCCAGCAGCCACAGCGGGAGGGCTTACACCGGGGAGCTGTTTTTT. Its protein is CASSHSGRAYTGELFF.

The chain joins TRBV6-2 or TRBV6-3 to TRBJ2-1, with D hard to call. Trimming removed 10 bases at V and 7 bases at J, with 20 bases between. The CDR3 sequence is 14 residues long. The V gene's germline CDR1 is MNHEY and CDR2 SVGEGT. The CDR3 bases are TGTGCCATCGGCGCGCTGGGGAAAACAAATGAGCAGTTCTTC. This codes for CAIGALGKTNEQFF.

The V and J genes are TRBV28 and TRBJ2-5, with D tentatively TRBD1 (6 bases). V was trimmed by 3 bases and J by 1 base, leaving 15 bases between them. The CDR3 has 16 residues. Germline V gene lookup returns CDR1 MDHEN and CDR2 SYDVKM. This CDR3 is CASSFGTGQLQETQYF. CDR3 bases: TGTGCCAGCAGTTTTGGGACGGGACAACTCCAAGAGACCCAGTACTTC.

The sample holds a few counts of this clonotype. The J gene is TRBJ1-1, the V gene TRBV29-1; 7 bases are shared with TRBD1. V trimming: 6 bases; J trimming: 1 base; junction bases outside the gene matches: 8. CDR1 and CDR2 (germline): SQVTM, ANQGSEA. The CDR3 sequence is 14 residues long. The CDR3 nucleotides read TGCAGCGTAACAGGGGCGCATAAGAACACTGAAGCTTTCTTT. It yields the protein CSVTGAHKNTEAFF.

A few counts support this clonotype. The chain has TRBV7-8 and TRBJ2-5, with D unclear. The CDR3 loop spans 16 amino acids. Germline-derived CDR1 and CDR2 are SGHVS and FQNEAQ. Trimming left V 6 bases short and J 4 bases short, with 21 bases between. CDR3 protein: CASSPTVRARSETQYF. The CDR3 DNA sequence: TGTGCCAGCAGTCCCACCGTAAGGGCTAGATCAGAGACCCAGTACTTC.

The chain has TRBV7-9 and TRBJ2-5; 12 nucleotides line up with TRBD2. From germline, CDR1 is SEHNR and CDR2 FQNEAQ (reference sequence). The length of the CDR3 is 15 residues. With 3 bases clipped from V and 5 bases from J, the junction kept 4 bases outside the gene matches. As DNA, the CDR3 is TGTGCCAGCAGCTTGACTAGCGGGGGCGGTGAGACCCAGTACTTC. It translates to CASSLTSGGGETQYF.

This clonotype has more than one count but fewer than ten. This chain joins TRBV3-1 and TRBJ2-3, with TRBD2 matching 12 bases. There are 15 residues in the CDR3. Trimming took 4 bases from V and 5 from J; bases not matched to a gene: 4. Germline CDR1 reads LGHDT; CDR2 reads YNNKEL (reference sequence). CDR3 nucleotides: TGTGCCAGCAGCCCTCTAGCGGGGGGGTTAGATACGCAGTATTTT. Encoded protein: CASSPLAGGLDTQYF.

This clonotype was detected only a few times. V is TRBV18 and J is TRBJ1-2; 9 bases agree with TRBD1. Trimming removed 0 bases from V and 9 bases from J; junction bases left unmatched: 8. This CDR3 spans 15 amino acids. Germline assignment: CDR1 KGHSH and CDR2 LQKENI. CDR3 coding DNA: TGTGCCAGCTCACCACCGATGGGACAGGGAAGTAGCTACACCTTC. It codes for CASSPPMGQGSSYTF.

This chain joins TRBV28 and TRBJ2-1; TRBD2 matches at 8 bases. CDR3 length: 14 residues. J was trimmed by 6 bases and V by 7 bases; bases with no gene match: 8. Germline V lookup: CDR1 MDHEN, CDR2 SYDVKM. The chain's CDR3 is CASTRGGGGNEQFF. CDR3 nucleotide sequence: TGTGCCAGCACCCGGGGGGGTGGAGGCAATGAGCAGTTCTTC.

This clonotype was counted at least ten times. The chain joins TRBV10-3 to TRBJ2-2, with 8 bases matching TRBD1. The V gene's germline CDR1 is ENHRY and CDR2 SYGVKD. CDR3 size: 12 residues. After removal of 11 bases from V and 5 bases from J, the junction contained 4 bases not matched to a gene. CDR3 region: CAVRQGTGELFF. The CDR3 DNA reads TGTGCCGTCCGACAGGGGACCGGGGAGCTGTTTTTT.

The sample holds a few counts of this clonotype. The chain uses TRBV5-1 and TRBJ2-3; 9 nucleotides align to TRBD2. The V gene end was trimmed by 0 bases and the J gene end by 2 bases; junction bases not matched to a gene: 4. Germline CDR1 reads SGHRS; CDR2 reads YFSETQ. This CDR3 contains 16 residues. In nucleotides, the CDR3 is TGCGCCAGCAGCTTGGCCCTAGCGGGGCTCACAGATACGCAGTATTTT. Translated, it gives CASSLALAGLTDTQYF.

This chain joins TRBV20-1 and TRBJ2-3; TRBD2 agrees at 10 bases. V shed 1 base, J shed 0 bases, and the junction held 4 bases outside the gene matches. The CDR3 covers 16 residues. Germline V gene sequence: CDR1 DFQATT, CDR2 SNEGSKA (reference sequence). In DNA form, the CDR3 reads TGCAGTGCTAGAGGGCTAGCGGGGGCCAGCACAGATACGCAGTATTTT. It translates to CSARGLAGASTDTQYF.